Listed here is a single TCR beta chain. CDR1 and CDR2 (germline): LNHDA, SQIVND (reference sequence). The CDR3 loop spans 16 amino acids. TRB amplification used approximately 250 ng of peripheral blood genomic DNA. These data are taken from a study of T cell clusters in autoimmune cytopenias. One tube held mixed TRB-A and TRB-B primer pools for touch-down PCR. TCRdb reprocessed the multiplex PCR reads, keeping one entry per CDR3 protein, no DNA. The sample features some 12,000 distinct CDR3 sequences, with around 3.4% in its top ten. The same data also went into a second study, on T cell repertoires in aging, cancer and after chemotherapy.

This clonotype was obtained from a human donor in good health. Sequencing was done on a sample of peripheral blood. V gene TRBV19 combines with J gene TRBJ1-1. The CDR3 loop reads CASSLPAWTVNTEAFF.